This passage covers 7 T cell receptor beta chains from one sample sequenced in a study of Graves' ophthalmopathy and Graves' hyperthyroidism. Scientists amplified the TCR beta CDR3 regions from RNA transcripts. First-round RT-PCR with HTBI primers preceded a second-round multiplex PCR. TCRdb redid the calling of the multiplex PCR reads with MiXCR, one entry per CDR3 protein. The sample has 300,000 or so distinct CDR3 sequences; roughly 15% are singletons. Sequenced sample: peripheral blood. All receptors derive from an adult man with Graves' ophthalmopathy.

This clonotype was seen more than once but under ten times. The J gene is TRBJ1-5, the V gene TRBV11-2; no clear D gene. Per germline, CDR1 SGHAT and CDR2 FQNNGV. Deletions cut 1 base from V and 4 bases from J, with 11 bases between. This CDR3 is built from 15 residues. CDR3 protein: CASSLGGLDNQPQHF. The CDR3 region has the DNA TGTGCCAGCAGCTTAGGAGGACTGGATAATCAGCCCCAGCATTTT.

There are many counts of this clonotype. V is TRBV29-1 and J is TRBJ2-5, with D possibly matching TRBD1 (6 bases). Trimming took 7 bases from V and 5 from J, leaving 17 bases between them. Germline lookup yields CDR1 SQVTM and CDR2 ANQGSEA. The CDR3 contains 13 residues. The CDR3 here is CSARATGLETQYF. The CDR3 DNA is TGCAGCGCAAGGGCAACAGGGCTGGAGACCCAGTACTTC.

V and J are TRBV6-2 or TRBV6-3 and TRBJ2-2, with a tentative D call TRBD2 (5 bases). Trimming stripped 5 bases from V and 5 bases from J, with 9 bases between. This CDR3 spans 13 amino acids. Germline loops: CDR1 MNHEY, CDR2 SVGEGT. This CDR3 is CASSKGLTGELFF. The DNA of the CDR3 is TGTGCCAGCAGTAAAGGACTTACCGGGGAGCTGTTTTTT.

This clonotype was detected ten times or more. The V gene is TRBV2, the J gene TRBJ1-3, with D maybe TRBD1 (5 bases). The V gene's germline CDR1 is SNHLY and CDR2 FYNNEI. The germline V and J ends were trimmed by 6 bases and 0 bases, with 9 bases remaining between them. The CDR3 runs to 14 residues. In nucleotides, the CDR3 is TGTGCCAGCAGAAATCAGGGCTCTGGAAACACCATATATTTT. Its protein is CASRNQGSGNTIYF.

This clonotype was counted ten times or more. This chain joins TRBV9 and TRBJ1-1; a possible D gene is TRBD1 (5 bases). V lost 3 bases, J lost 4 bases, and 13 bases lay in between. Germline CDR1 SGDLS, CDR2 YYNGEE. This CDR3 comprises 14 residues. DNA for the CDR3: TGTGCCAGCAGCGCGCAGGGTGAGGGCACTGAAGCTTTCTTT. Its protein product is CASSAQGEGTEAFF.

This clonotype was detected only a few times. This chain uses TRBV7-8 with TRBJ2-2; possibly TRBD1 for D (7 bases). Germline CDR1 is SGHVS and CDR2 is FQNEAQ. CDR3 length equals 17 residues. The V end lost 2 bases, the J end lost 1 base, and 14 bases lay between the germline ends. The CDR3, as DNA: TGTGCCAGCAGCTTAATGGAGGGGGCAGTGAACACCGGGGAGCTGTTTTTT. It specifies CASSLMEGAVNTGELFF.

This clonotype was seen many times. The rearrangement joins TRBV12-3 or TRBV12-4 to TRBJ1-2; no firm D call. V lost 4 bases to trimming and J lost 8 bases, with 11 bases between them. The CDR3 extends over 12 amino acids. CDR3 DNA: TGTGCCAGCAGTTATCGGGGATGGGGCTACACCTTC. This codes for CASSYRGWGYTF.